The 21 T cell receptor beta chains below all came from one sample that was sequenced in a study of blood T cell repertoires in COVID-19 (dated by TCRdb to 2019 to 2021). The receptor library was made with the immunoSEQ multiplex PCR assay. In its TCRdb copy, this immuneACCESS table keeps in-frame sequences only and misses some clones. Where compared with another copy, unresolved V genes explain less than half of these, and the others have no known cause. Within this sample are roughly 45,000 clones, with roughly 84% of them counted one time only. 4.4% of the sample goes to the ten largest clones. Sequencing was carried out using peripheral blood. The receptor set was obtained from a man between 50 and 59 years old with active COVID-19.

The chain carries TRBV24-1 and TRBJ2-7, with TRBD1 as a possible D gene (6 bases). CDR1 KGHDR and CDR2 SFDVKD come from the germline V gene. Trimming pared 2 bases from V and 2 bases from J, leaving 9 bases between. The CDR3 length is 14 residues. As DNA, the CDR3 is TGTGCCACCAGTGATTCACAGGGCACCTACGAGCAGTACTTC. It is translated as CATSDSQGTYEQYF.

This rearrangement joins TRBV6-5 to TRBJ1-1, with 11 bases lining up with TRBD1. V lost 5 bases and J lost 4; bases outside the gene matches: 6. The length of the CDR3 is 15 residues. CDR1 and CDR2 (germline): MNHEY, SVGAGI. The CDR3 DNA reads as TGTGCCAGCAGTACCGGGGGACAGGGGGGCACTGAAGCTTTCTTT. Residues: CASSTGGQGGTEAFF.

This chain uses TRBV9 with TRBJ2-7, with 9 bases that match TRBD1. The CDR3 runs 15 residues. The V segment lost 4 bases and the J segment 6 bases; nucleotides outside the gene matches: 11. The V gene's germline CDR1 is SGDLS and CDR2 YYNGEE. Here the CDR3 DNA reads TGTGCCAGCAGCTCCCGGGACAGGGACCCCCCCGAGCAGTACTTC. This sequence encodes CASSSRDRDPPEQYF.

The chain uses TRBV19 and TRBJ2-2; TRBD1 aligns across 8 bases. Germline lookup yields CDR1 LNHDA and CDR2 SQIVND (reference sequence). The J segment lost 1 base and the V segment lost 5 bases, leaving 12 bases of the junction unmatched. This CDR3 is built from 18 residues. The CDR3: CASSPRAQGAGNTGELFF. DNA for the CDR3: TGTGCCAGTAGTCCCCGAGCCCAGGGGGCAGGGAACACCGGGGAGCTGTTTTTT.

This clone was counted a few times. This chain connects TRBV28 to TRBJ1-6, with D perhaps matching TRBD1 (6 bases). Germline CDR1 and CDR2: MDHEN and SYDVKM. This CDR3 is 14 amino acids long. Trimming stripped 8 bases from V and 13 bases from J, with 21 bases between. The CDR3 sequence is CASVMGGAEGPLHF. In DNA, the CDR3 is TGTGCCAGCGTTATGGGGGGGGCTGAGGGGCCCCTCCACTTT. The full variable domain, with the rest looked up from reference TRBV28 and TRBJ1-6, is DVKVTQSSRYLVKRTGEKVFLECVQDMDHENMFWYRQDPGLGLRLIYFSYDVKMKEKGDIPEGYSVSREKKERFSLILESASTNQTSMYLCASVMGGAEGPLHFGNGTRLTVT.

CDR3 residues: CASSVGQGGYEQYF. The CDR3 DNA is TGTGCCAGCAGCGTCGGACAGGGGGGATACGAGCAGTACTTC. This chain uses TRBV5-5 with TRBJ2-7, with TRBD1 identical over 10 bases. J lost 4 bases, V lost 4 bases, and 5 bases had no gene match. This CDR3 is 14 amino acids long. Per germline, CDR1 SGHKS and CDR2 YYEKEE (reference sequence).

The V gene is TRBV10-2, the J gene TRBJ2-2; 11 nucleotides match TRBD1. The V segment lost 6 bases and the J segment 7 bases; nucleotides outside the gene matches: 4. This CDR3 contains 14 residues. Germline V CDR1 and CDR2: WSHSY, SAAADI. CDR3 sequence: CASRGQGEGGELFF. The DNA of the CDR3 is TGCGCCAGCAGGGGACAGGGGGAGGGCGGGGAGCTGTTTTTT.

The CDR3 protein is CASTQPGGSYNEQFF. The CDR3 coding sequence is TGTGCCAGCACCCAGCCGGGGGGATCCTACAATGAGCAGTTCTTC. V gene TRBV7-2 combines with J gene TRBJ2-1; 7 bases fit TRBD2. Trimming removed 7 bases from V and 1 base from J; junction bases left unmatched: 7. Germline CDR1 reads SGHTA; CDR2 reads FQGNSA. The CDR3 spans 15 residues.

This clone was counted once. The genes are TRBV29-1 and TRBJ1-1, with 10 bases identical to TRBD1. Germline values: CDR1 SQVTM, CDR2 ANQGSEA. The junction had 5 bases not matched to a gene; V was cut back by 6 bases and J by 4 bases. The CDR3 spans 13 residues. CDR3 sequence reads: CSVPGTGVTEAFF. DNA of the CDR3: TGCAGCGTCCCCGGGACAGGGGTCACTGAAGCTTTCTTT.

J is TRBJ2-7 and V is TRBV27, with 9 bases aligning to TRBD1. The CDR3 totals 14 residues. Germline assignment: CDR1 MNHEY and CDR2 SMNVEV (reference sequence). The ends lost 4 bases at V and 2 bases at J; junction bases unmatched: 3. CDR3 amino acids: CASSSDRGTYEQYF. CDR3 nucleotide sequence: TGTGCCAGCAGTTCGGACAGGGGAACCTACGAGCAGTACTTC.

CDR3 in DNA: TGTGCCAGCTCAGCCAACAGGGGAACTAATCAGCCCCAGCATTTT. Protein: CASSANRGTNQPQHF. The V gene is TRBV18, the J gene TRBJ1-5, with 7 bases lining up with TRBD1. V lost 5 bases and J lost 4; bases outside the gene matches: 8. Germline V gene sequence: CDR1 KGHSH, CDR2 LQKENI. The CDR3 consists of 15 residues.

The rearrangement links TRBV6-5 to TRBJ2-1, with D uncertain. Germline CDR1 reads MNHEY; CDR2 reads SVGAGI. This CDR3 has 13 residues. V was clipped by 0 bases and J by 8 bases, with 8 bases between them. The CDR3 nucleotides are TGTGCCAGCAGTTACTCGAGTCGCCATGAGCAGTTCTTC. Protein: CASSYSSRHEQFF.

The chain joins TRBV9 to TRBJ2-1, with D perhaps TRBD2 (5 bases). V lost 0 bases and J lost 2, with 9 bases in between. The germline V gene encodes CDR1 SGDLS and CDR2 YYNGEE. The CDR3 totals 15 residues. DNA of the CDR3: TGTGCCAGCAGCGTAGCGCACGGGGCCTACAATGAGCAGTTCTTC. Protein sequence: CASSVAHGAYNEQFF.

This chain connects TRBV3-1 (or the pseudogene TRBV3-2) to TRBJ2-3; 10 bases agree with TRBD2. The CDR3 consists of 18 residues. CDR1 LGHDT and CDR2 YNNKEL come from the germline V gene (reference sequence). The junction had 11 bases not matched to a gene; V was cut back by 3 bases and J by 2 bases. CDR3 coding DNA: TGTGCCAGCAGCCACCTGATCCTAGCGGGGGCGACCACAGATACGCAGTATTTT. This translates into CASSHLILAGATTDTQYF.

This clone was counted only a few times. The chain employs TRBV7-9 and TRBJ2-7; the D is unclear. With 2 bases removed from V and 6 bases from J, the gap between germline ends came to 5 bases. Germline-derived CDR1 and CDR2 are SEHNR and FQNEAQ (reference sequence). This CDR3 comprises 11 residues. CDR3 in amino acids: CASSLSGEQYF. Here the CDR3 DNA reads TGTGCCAGCAGCTTATCGGGCGAGCAGTACTTC.

This sequence joins TRBV27 and TRBJ2-7; TRBD1 matches 9 bases. Trimming cost V 5 bases and J 5 bases; bases outside gene matches: 10. There are 15 residues in the CDR3. Germline-derived CDR1 and CDR2 are MNHEY and SMNVEV (reference sequence). Here the CDR3 reads CASSPSGTGIHEQYF. CDR3 coding DNA: TGTGCCAGCAGTCCCTCCGGGACAGGGATCCACGAGCAGTACTTC.

The chain employs TRBV6-5 and TRBJ2-3, with a tentative D call TRBD2 (5 bases). CDR3 length: 14 residues. Germline V gives CDR1 MNHEY, CDR2 SVGAGI. The V gene lost 6 bases and the J gene lost 5 bases, with 15 bases spanning the gap. The CDR3: CASRDFYGEDTQYF. The CDR3 bases are TGTGCCAGCAGGGACTTTTACGGGGAAGATACGCAGTATTTT.

This chain links TRBV19 with TRBJ1-2, with TRBD1 as a possible D gene (5 bases). With 8 bases removed from V and 6 bases from J, the gap between germline ends came to 13 bases. The CDR3 totals 12 residues. Germline loops: CDR1 LNHDA, CDR2 SQIVND (reference sequence). DNA for the CDR3: TGTGCCAGTGGCCATCAGGGAAATGGCTACACCTTC. Amino acids: CASGHQGNGYTF.

The gene calls are TRBV7-6 and TRBJ2-7; D unresolved. This CDR3 is built from 14 residues. V lost 4 bases and J 0 bases, leaving 10 bases between the germline ends. Germline V gene sequence: CDR1 SGHVS, CDR2 FNYEAQ. This CDR3 is CASSSPGSSYEQYF. The CDR3 DNA reads TGTGCCAGCAGCTCTCCAGGAAGCTCCTACGAGCAGTACTTC.

This sequence joins TRBV4-3 and TRBJ1-5, with D perhaps matching TRBD1 (5 bases). The CDR3 totals 13 residues. The V gene lost 0 bases and the J gene lost 7 bases, with 7 bases spanning the gap. Germline V gives CDR1 LGHNA, CDR2 YSLEER. Written as DNA, the CDR3 is TGCGCCAGCAGCCAAGATGGGGCCCAGCCCCAGCATTTT. As protein: CASSQDGAQPQHF.

The rearrangement links TRBV13 to TRBJ1-2; possible D gene TRBD1, 5 bases. This CDR3 spans 15 amino acids. Between the trimmed V and J ends, which lost 6 bases and 4 bases, there was a span of 18 bases. CDR1 is PRHDT, CDR2 FYEKMQ, per germline (reference sequence). In DNA form, the CDR3 reads TGTGCCAGCAGAACGCCCCCCGACAGACCCTATGGCTACACCTTC. This translates into CASRTPPDRPYGYTF.